This T cell receptor beta chain was identified in a study of beta chain features in type 1 diabetes. This CDR3 spans 15 amino acids. Looked up from germline, CDR1 is SGHTA and CDR2 is FQGNSA. V shed 3 bases and J shed 0 bases, with 9 bases lying between them. Sequenced material consisted of expressed TCRB transcripts (all of the isolated RNA was reverse transcribed). Sequenced by immunoSEQ multiplex PCR; TCRdb stores in-frame clones only, minus some. The sample yields 300,000 to 400,000 clones, 10% to 15% seen once. Sequences were obtained from naive CD4+ T cells from blood. The gene calls are TRBV7-2 and TRBJ1-3; D gene unclear. The clonotype originates from a young man in good health. The CDR3, as DNA: TGTGCCAGCAGCTTCGTACAGCCCTCTGGAAACACCATATATTTT. Translating it yields CASSFVQPSGNTIYF.